A single sample is the source of the 6 T cell receptor beta chains below, sequenced in a study of molecular identifiers for immune sequencing clone quantification (dated by TCRdb to the late 2010s). Libraries came from PCR. The instrument given in TCRdb is Illumina HiSeq 4000. TCRdb trimmed the raw reads at Q25, called clones with MiXCR and kept productive beta chains. Rows are unified per CDR3 protein, each entry keeping the most common DNA and genes. For this sample there are about 500,000 distinct CDR3 sequences; 20% to 25% appear just once. 0.65% to 0.95% of the sample rests with the top ten. Source material: naive CD8+ T cells from blood, with Jurkat cell RNA spiked in. This sample's cell subset or site label indicates: FACS-sorted CD8+CD4-CCR7+CD45RA+ naive T cells. These receptors all stem from a human donor in good health. Some libraries in this study had Jurkat cell RNA spiked in.

In this sample, this clonotype turned up once. A single base is all that separates this from a far larger clone, so a read error is likely. The chain employs TRBV28 and TRBJ2-7; a possible D gene is TRBD2 (5 bases). CDR3 length: 14 amino acids. Per the germline V gene, CDR1 is MDHEN and CDR2 is SYDVKM. The CDR3 loop reads CAGSPGLSSYEQYF. The DNA for the CDR3 is TGTGCCGGCAGTCCAGGACTGAGCTCCTACGAGCAGTACTTC.

This clonotype was recorded many times. J is TRBJ2-7 and V is TRBV11-2; 7 nucleotides agree with TRBD2. There are 10 residues in the CDR3. V lost 8 bases to trimming and J lost 5 bases; unmatched junction nucleotides: 0. CDR1 is SGHAT, CDR2 FQNNGV, per germline. This chain's CDR3 is CASRGDEQYF. In DNA, the CDR3 is TGTGCCAGCCGGGGGGACGAGCAGTACTTC.

This clonotype was counted between two and nine times. The chain links TRBV5-1 to TRBJ2-3, with D possibly called TRBD1 or TRBD2 (5 bases each). Germline lookup yields CDR1 SGHRS and CDR2 YFSETQ. Trimming stripped 0 bases from V and 0 bases from J, with 14 bases between. The length of the CDR3 is 17 residues. CDR3 nucleotide sequence: TGCGCCAGCAGCTTGGGCGGCGGTGGGGGAAGCACAGATACGCAGTATTTT. Translating it yields CASSLGGGGGSTDTQYF.

This clonotype was counted at least ten times. This chain joins TRBV20-1 and TRBJ2-7, with TRBD2 matching 10 bases. The CDR3 loop spans 13 amino acids. Germline trimming cut 6 bases from V and 4 bases from J; bases unmatched to any gene: 6. Germline assignment: CDR1 DFQATT and CDR2 SNEGSKA (reference sequence). CDR3 residues: CSARTSGGYEQYF. CDR3 sequence (DNA): TGCAGTGCCAGGACTAGCGGAGGATACGAGCAGTACTTC.

This clonotype appeared a few times. The J gene is TRBJ2-7, the V gene TRBV7-2; D unresolved. The CDR3 sequence is 13 residues long. The germline V and J ends were trimmed by 3 bases and 3 bases, with 9 bases remaining between them. CDR1 is SGHTA, CDR2 FQGNSA, per germline. CDR3 bases: TGTGCCAGCAGCTTTGAAGTGGGCTACGAGCAGTACTTC. Its protein product is CASSFEVGYEQYF.

Turning to this clonotype: The CDR3 does not end in the conserved phenylalanine or tryptophan, so this is likely a read error. The gene calls are TRBV7-9 and TRBJ1-1; TRBD1 is a possible D gene (6 bases). CDR3 length: 15 amino acids. CDR1 is SEHNR and CDR2 is FQNEAQ in the germline V gene (reference sequence). The V and J ends lost 7 bases and 1 base respectively, with 16 bases between them. The CDR3 DNA reads TGTGCCAGCACCTCGATAGGGGGAGAGAACACTGAAGCTTTCTCT. Translated: CASTSIGGENTEAFS.